These 16 T cell receptor beta chains originate from one sample sequenced in a study of esophageal squamous cell carcinoma tumors. After a first PCR with P20EA plus a TCR alpha or TCR beta constant-region primer, a nested PCR used CA2 or CB2. TCR genes were amplified by unbiased adaptor ligation RT-PCR, with reverse transcription primed by a polyT18-containing BSL-18E primer. Via MiXCR, TCRdb re-called the 5' RACE reads, giving one row per CDR3 protein. The repertoire holds around 5,900 distinct CDR3 sequences, with 20% to 25% as singletons. Material for sequencing was tumor tissue. Receptor source: a man aged 45-85 years with esophageal squamous cell carcinoma.

This clonotype was found a few times. The chain joins TRBV13 to TRBJ1-1; D is undetermined. Germline assignment: CDR1 PRHDT and CDR2 FYEKMQ (reference sequence). Trimming removed 1 base from V and 3 bases from J, with 9 bases in between. This CDR3 is 14 amino acids long. DNA of the CDR3: TGTGCCAGCAGCTTAGACCCCTTAGACACTGAAGCTTTCTTT. Its protein product is CASSLDPLDTEAFF.

In this sample, this clonotype is medium-sized. The CDR3 sequence: CASSYPTSRTEQFF. DNA of the CDR3: TGTGCCAGCAGTTACCCGACTAGCCGGACGGAGCAGTTCTTC. The chain links TRBV6-2 or TRBV6-3 to TRBJ2-1, with TRBD2 matching 7 bases. Germline CDR1 and CDR2: MNHEY and SVGEGT. The CDR3 has 14 amino acids. V shed 2 bases, J shed 10 bases, and the junction held 8 bases outside the gene matches.

The CDR3 nucleotides read TGCAGCGTTGTTTACAGCCCGGGTTCGGAGACCCAGTACTTC. Its translation: CSVVYSPGSETQYF. The V and J genes are TRBV29-1 and TRBJ2-5; D is undetermined. This CDR3 contains 14 residues. The germline V gene encodes CDR1 SQVTM and CDR2 ANQGSEA. The germline V and J ends were trimmed by 4 bases and 5 bases, with 17 bases remaining between them.

This clonotype was counted many times. The chain is built from TRBV21-1 and TRBJ1-1. TRBV21-1 is a pseudogene segment. The CDR3 runs to 16 residues. The CDR3 DNA sequence: TGTGCCAGCTTACGTGTGGAGGCCACGAGGCACACTGAAGCTTTCTTT. Its protein is CASLRVEATRHTEAFF.

Ten or more counts support this clonotype. The chain joins TRBV7-6 to TRBJ2-7; D not certain. Trimming removed 4 bases at V and 6 bases at J, with 19 bases between. The CDR3 is 15 residues long. Germline assignment: CDR1 SGHVS and CDR2 FNYEAQ. This CDR3 reads CASSSAGVPWGEQYF. In DNA form, the CDR3 reads TGTGCCAGCAGCTCAGCAGGCGTCCCCTGGGGCGAGCAGTACTTC.

This clonotype occurred many times. The chain carries TRBV5-6 and TRBJ2-1; D perhaps matches TRBD2 (6 bases). Trimming removed 3 bases from V and 5 bases from J, with 12 bases in between. CDR3 size: 14 residues. Germline V gene data show CDR1 as SGHDT and CDR2 as YYEEEE. The DNA of the CDR3 is TGTGCCAGCAGCTGGGCGGGACTCGACAATGAGCAGTTCTTC. Translated, it gives CASSWAGLDNEQFF.

There are a few counts of this clonotype. CDR3 sequence: CSVEGSPGGETQYF. The CDR3 bases are TGCAGCGTTGAAGGCTCCCCCGGGGGGGAGACCCAGTACTTC. This chain joins TRBV29-1 and TRBJ2-5, with TRBD2 matching over 7 bases. The CDR3 runs to 14 residues. Germline V gives CDR1 SQVTM, CDR2 ANQGSEA. The junction had 7 bases not matched to a gene; V was cut back by 1 base and J by 5 bases.

This clonotype was counted a few times. J is TRBJ2-3 and V is TRBV4-1, with D perhaps matching TRBD2 (7 bases). CDR1 and CDR2 from the germline V gene are MGHRA and YSYEKL. The CDR3 contains 16 residues. V was clipped by 1 base and J by 2 bases, with 13 bases between them. CDR3 DNA: TGCGCCAGCAGCCAAGTGGGGGCGGGAGTCACAGATACGCAGTATTTT. This codes for CASSQVGAGVTDTQYF.

The chain recombines TRBV9 with TRBJ2-1; possibly TRBD1 or TRBD2 for D (5 bases each). The ends were cut back, 3 bases at V and 8 bases at J, with 9 bases in the middle. The germline gives CDR1 SGDLS, CDR2 YYNGEE. This CDR3 comprises 12 residues. The CDR3 here is CASSGDGYEQFF. The CDR3, as DNA: TGTGCCAGCAGCGGGGACGGGTATGAGCAGTTCTTC.

The sample holds many counts of this clonotype. The chain is built from TRBV7-3 and TRBJ2-2, with unresolved D. This CDR3 contains 12 residues. The V gene lost 5 bases and the J gene lost 5 bases, with 6 bases spanning the gap. Germline CDR1 reads SGHTA; CDR2 reads FQGTGA. CDR3 protein: CASSPMTGELFF. CDR3 in DNA: TGTGCCAGCAGCCCTATGACCGGGGAGCTGTTTTTT.

Judged by abundance, this clonotype is medium-sized. This sequence joins TRBV6-1 and TRBJ2-4; D unresolved. Trimming took 7 bases from V and 0 from J, leaving 4 bases between them. The CDR3 spans 12 residues. Per germline, CDR1 MNHNS and CDR2 SASEGT. CDR3 sequence (DNA): TGTGCCAGCACGGTAGCCAAAAACATTCAGTACTTC. Protein product: CASTVAKNIQYF.

By frequency in the sample, this clonotype is medium-sized. The chain couples TRBV20-1 to TRBJ2-3; no reliable D call. CDR1 and CDR2 (germline): DFQATT, SNEGSKA (reference sequence). This CDR3 comprises 14 residues. Trimming pared 6 bases from V and 0 bases from J, leaving 13 bases between. The CDR3 bases are TGCAGTGCCTTGGACGGCACTAGCACAGATACGCAGTATTTT. Amino acids: CSALDGTSTDTQYF.

The sample holds one count of this clonotype. V usage is TRBV6-1 and J usage is TRBJ2-7, with TRBD2 identical over 8 bases. This CDR3 has 15 amino acids. V dropped 3 bases and J dropped 2; count of bases not matched to a gene: 6. Germline V CDR1 and CDR2: MNHNS, SASEGT. CDR3 protein: CASSDSGMPPYEQYF. The CDR3, as DNA: TGTGCCAGCAGTGATAGCGGGATGCCCCCCTACGAGCAGTACTTC.

In its sample, this clonotype is medium-sized. The V and J genes are TRBV6-1 and TRBJ2-2; D is possibly TRBD1 or TRBD2 (5 bases each). Trimming stripped 8 bases from V and 4 bases from J, with 11 bases between. Germline CDR1 and CDR2: MNHNS and SASEGT. CDR3 length: 13 amino acids. CDR3 DNA sequence: TGTGCCAGCCCGGGGCCGAGCACCGGGGAGCTGTTTTTT. Its translation is CASPGPSTGELFF.

This clonotype has a handful of counts. The rearrangement uses TRBV30 and TRBJ2-7; the match to TRBD2 covers 10 bases. CDR1 and CDR2 (germline): GTSNPN, SVGIG (reference sequence). V gave up 3 bases and J gave up 0 bases; unmatched junction bases: 8. The CDR3 spans 16 residues. The CDR3 reads CAWSFPSGSSSYEQYF. DNA of the CDR3: TGTGCCTGGAGCTTCCCTAGCGGGAGTAGCTCCTACGAGCAGTACTTC.

There are a few counts of this clonotype. CDR3 in amino acids: CASSEGGTWRDTQYF. CDR3 DNA: TGTGCCAGTAGTGAGGGGGGGACTTGGCGAGATACGCAGTATTTT. The chain carries TRBV19 and TRBJ2-3; D is perhaps TRBD2 (7 bases). V gave up 5 bases and J gave up 5 bases, with 17 bases separating them. The CDR3 extends over 15 amino acids. Germline V gene data show CDR1 as LNHDA and CDR2 as SQIVND (reference sequence).